A single sample is the source of the 12 T cell receptor beta chains below, sequenced in a study of neoadjuvant nivolumab and ipilimumab in lung cancer. The data were produced by immunoSEQ multiplex PCR, yet TCRdb's version contains in-frame clones alone and is incomplete. The sample records approximately 26,000 clones, 80% being singletons. The material sequenced was peripheral blood, taken before neoadjuvant nivolumab, alone or with ipilimumab. The origin of the receptors is an adult with non-small cell lung cancer.

The rearrangement joins TRBV10-3 to TRBJ2-3, with D unresolved. The CDR3 consists of 13 residues. Germline values: CDR1 ENHRY, CDR2 SYGVKD. V gave up 3 bases and J gave up 2 bases, with 6 bases separating them. CDR3 bases: TGTGCCATCAGTGACGGGCTCACAGATACGCAGTATTTT. The encoded protein is CAISDGLTDTQYF.

This chain uses TRBV5-1 with TRBJ1-5, with 9 bases that match TRBD1. The CDR3 length is 16 residues. Germline CDR1 and CDR2: SGHRS and YFSETQ. Trimming removed 4 bases from V and 1 base from J; junction bases left unmatched: 6. CDR3 in DNA: TGCGCCAGCAGCCCGGGACAGGGTGTGAGCAATCAGCCCCAGCATTTT. Encoded protein: CASSPGQGVSNQPQHF.

The V call is TRBV14, the J call TRBJ2-3; TRBD1 matches 8 bases. This CDR3 is built from 14 residues. V shed 3 bases and J 6 bases; nucleotides not matched to a gene: 5. The germline gives CDR1 SGHDN, CDR2 FVKESK. The CDR3 protein is CASSQGQAWDTQYF. For the CDR3, the DNA is TGTGCCAGCAGCCAGGGACAGGCATGGGATACGCAGTATTTT.

This chain connects TRBV13 to TRBJ1-2, with a weak D call TRBD1 (6 bases). The CDR3 contains 12 residues. In germline, CDR1 is PRHDT, CDR2 FYEKMQ (reference sequence). The germline V and J ends were trimmed by 6 bases and 10 bases, with 15 bases remaining between them. The CDR3 reads CASSRQGQIYTF. DNA of the CDR3: TGTGCCAGCAGTCGTCAAGGACAGATCTACACCTTC.

This clone was seen only a few times. The rearrangement joins TRBV4-2 to TRBJ2-1, with TRBD2 identical over 13 bases. Germline trimming cut 2 bases from V and 8 bases from J; bases unmatched to any gene: 6. The CDR3 has 16 amino acids. Germline assignment: CDR1 LGHNA and CDR2 YNFKEQ. Here the CDR3 DNA reads TGTGCCAGCAGCCAAACTAGCGGGGGGGCTGTGGATGAGCAGTTCTTC. Its translation: CASSQTSGGAVDEQFF.

This clone was counted a few times. DNA of the CDR3: TGTGCCAGCAGTTACTCGAAGGGCAGGCGTAATTCACCCCTCCACTTT. It translates to CASSYSKGRRNSPLHF. This sequence joins TRBV6-5 and TRBJ1-6; unclear D gene. The CDR3 has 16 amino acids. CDR1 and CDR2 (germline): MNHEY, SVGAGI. The V gene lost 0 bases and the J gene lost 6 bases, with 12 bases spanning the gap.

This clone showed up just once. This chain links TRBV7-3 with TRBJ2-3; 8 positions agree with TRBD2. V shed 8 bases and J 1 base; nucleotides not matched to a gene: 11. The CDR3 is made up of 16 amino acids. Germline-derived CDR1 and CDR2 are SGHTA and FQGTGA. In DNA, the CDR3 is TGTGCCAGCTCCCGGGCGGGGGGAGACGGCACAGATACGCAGTATTTT. Translation gives CASSRAGGDGTDTQYF.

The chain links TRBV7-2 to TRBJ1-3; D is unclear. V gave up 0 bases and J gave up 6 bases, with 15 bases separating them. This CDR3 has 16 residues. Germline loops: CDR1 SGHTA, CDR2 FQGNSA. CDR3 nucleotide sequence: TGTGCCAGCAGCTTAGCAGGAGGTCAGAATGTAAACACCATATATTTT. It specifies CASSLAGGQNVNTIYF. Full variable domain (outside the CDR3, taken from reference TRBV7-2 and TRBJ1-3): GAGVSQSPSNKVTEKGKDVELRCDPISGHTALYWYRQSLGQGLEFLIYFQGNSAPDKSGLPSDRFSAERTGGSVSTLTIQRTQQEDSAVYLCASSLAGGQNVNTIYFGEGSWLTVV.

In its sample, this clone was seen once. The CDR3 loop is CASSPDSTYNSPLHF. CDR3 DNA sequence: TGTGCCAGCAGCCCCGACAGTACCTATAATTCACCCCTCCACTTT. The rearrangement links TRBV5-5 to TRBJ1-6; the D gene is possibly TRBD1 (5 bases). CDR3 size: 15 residues. The ends were cut back, 4 bases at V and 2 bases at J, with 10 bases in the middle. CDR1 and CDR2 (germline): SGHKS, YYEKEE (reference sequence). Variable domain in full (rest from reference TRBV5-5 and TRBJ1-6): DAGVTQSPTHLIKTRGQQVTLRCSPISGHKSVSWYQQVLGQGPQFIFQYYEKEERGRGNFPDRFSARQFPNYSSELNVNALLLGDSALYLCASSPDSTYNSPLHFGNGTRLTVT.

The J gene is TRBJ1-1, the V gene TRBV9; no reliable D call. CDR3 size: 13 residues. Germline lookup yields CDR1 SGDLS and CDR2 YYNGEE. Trimming shortened V by 1 base and J by 2 bases, and 6 bases separated the two germline ends. CDR3 DNA: TGTGCCAGCAGCGTACAGAGTAACACTGAAGCTTTCTTT. This translates into CASSVQSNTEAFF.

The chain combines TRBV6-1 with TRBJ2-7; TRBD1 might be the D (7 bases). Trimming left V 2 bases short and J 4 bases short, with 15 bases between. This CDR3 comprises 15 residues. Per germline, CDR1 MNHNS and CDR2 SASEGT. The DNA for the CDR3 is TGTGCCAGCAGTGAACCCGGGACAGCGGGTTACGAGCAGTACTTC. Translated: CASSEPGTAGYEQYF.

V gene TRBV28 combines with J gene TRBJ1-4; maybe TRBD1 (5 bases). This CDR3 spans 16 amino acids. Germline V gene sequence: CDR1 MDHEN, CDR2 SYDVKM. The ends were cut back, 4 bases at V and 5 bases at J, with 17 bases in the middle. The CDR3 nucleotides are TGTGCCAGCAGTTCCCGGGGGAGGGGCTGGAATGAAAAACTGTTTTTT. Translation: CASSSRGRGWNEKLFF.